This TCR beta chain was recovered during a study of shared clonotypes between healthy human individuals. Study context: Per donor, CD8 memory used one plate, CD8 naive used two, CD4 memory used three and CD4 naive used three.

Points on this clone: Its antigen is undetermined.

Germline V gives CDR1 LNHDA, CDR2 SQIVND (reference sequence). J was trimmed by 2 bases and V by 6 bases; bases with no gene match: 10. This CDR3 has 15 residues. The assay was immunoSEQ multiplex PCR, and TCRdb's table has in-frame clones only and misses some. In the table there are roughly 2.1 million clones, about 93% of which are singletons. CD45RO-negative, CCR7-positively selected cells formed the naive CD8 fraction, excluding terminally differentiated effector memory CD45RA+ cells. Study-wide findings and caveats: Clonotype sharing across several donors was observed for 4% to 6.5% of naive CD4 clonotypes. Relative to memory subsets, naive subsets generally showed larger estimated richness. Collection of samples was limited to blood; tissue repertoires likely differ.

The genes are TRBV19 and TRBJ2-7; 7 bases line up with TRBD1. The clonotype was recovered from a man aged 18 to 29 in good health. Some clones in this sample may be carry-over from other donors' samples. Sequenced sample: naive CD8+ T cells from PBMCs. CDR3 protein: CASSKLTGTAYEQYF. The CDR3 coding sequence is TGTGCCAGTAGCAAACTAACCGGGACAGCCTACGAGCAGTACTTC.